This is a list of T cell receptor beta chains from one sample in a study of cytotoxic CD8 clonotypes in ibrutinib-treated CLL. TCRdb's copy holds only in-frame clones and misses some; the assay was immunoSEQ multiplex PCR. This table has about 130,000 clones, 70% to 80% appearing once. The sample in question was PBMCs, obtained after 12 months of ibrutinib treatment. Receptors were obtained from a human donor with chronic lymphocytic leukemia. The CDR3 runs from the conserved cysteine through the conserved F or W. The D gene is left open where the match is weak. Not every row has a clone size; where given, it reads once, few, many or a size class.

size,J,V,D,CDR3,DNA
once,TRBJ1-1,TRBV11-3,NA,CASSLDLYTEAFF,TGTGCCAGCAGCTTAGATCTTTACACTGAAGCTTTCTTT
NA,TRBJ2-7,TRBV6-1,NA,CASSEASEQYF,TGTGCCAGCAGTGAAGCTTCCGAGCAGTACTTC
NA,TRBJ1-4,TRBV18,TRBD1,CASSPQGGENEKLFF,TGTGCCAGCTCACCCCAGGGGGGAGAGAATGAAAAACTGTTTTTT
NA,TRBJ1-2,TRBV6-5,TRBD1,CASRPRTGRYGYTF,TGTGCCAGCAGACCTAGGACAGGGAGGTATGGCTACACCTTC
NA,TRBJ1-1,TRBV9,NA,CASSIDRSTEAFF,TGTGCCAGCAGCATAGACAGGTCCACTGAAGCTTTCTTT
NA,TRBJ2-3,TRBV6-1,NA,CASSEILGAPTDTQYF,TGTGCCAGCAGTGAAATACTGGGCGCCCCCACAGATACGCAGTATTTT
once,TRBJ1-2,TRBV5-6,NA,CASSGDRMGWYGYTF,TGTGCCAGCAGCGGAGACAGGATGGGGTGGTATGGCTACACCTTC
once,TRBJ2-5,TRBV7-2,NA,CASSLAGASSQETQYF,TGTGCCAGCAGCCTCGCGGGTGCCTCAAGCCAAGAGACCCAGTACTTC
once,TRBJ1-2,TRBV29-1,NA,CSVESGNYGYTF,TGCAGCGTTGAATCTGGGAACTATGGCTACACCTTC
NA,TRBJ2-7,TRBV4-2,TRBD2,CASSQEQREGHGQYF,TGTGCCAGCAGCCAAGAGCAGCGGGAGGGCCACGGGCAGTACTTC
NA,TRBJ1-1,TRBV6-6,TRBD1,CASSSGTGGINTEAFF,TGTGCCAGCAGTTCCGGGACAGGGGGAATCAACACTGAAGCTTTCTTT
few,TRBJ1-5,TRBV28,TRBD1,CASSFLGQGGIRNQPQHF,TGTGCCAGCAGTTTTTTGGGACAGGGAGGGATTCGCAATCAGCCCCAGCATTTT
NA,TRBJ1-4,TRBV9,NA,CASSRGDGEKLFF,TGTGCCAGCAGCAGGGGGGATGGGGAAAAACTGTTTTTT
NA,TRBJ2-2,TRBV2,NA,CASSGQRAAGELFF,TGTGCCAGCAGTGGGCAGAGGGCGGCGGGGGAGCTGTTTTTT
few,TRBJ2-7,TRBV23-1,NA,CAQQGRLIEYEQYF,TGCGCCCAACAGGGCAGACTAATCGAGTACGAGCAGTACTTC
NA,TRBJ1-5,TRBV19,NA,CASSHPGGGDIDQPQHF,TGTGCCAGTAGTCACCCGGGTGGAGGGGACATTGATCAGCCCCAGCATTTT
NA,TRBJ1-5,TRBV25-1,TRBD1,CASSASGGWQPQHF,TGTGCCAGCAGTGCCTCAGGGGGCTGGCAGCCCCAGCATTTT